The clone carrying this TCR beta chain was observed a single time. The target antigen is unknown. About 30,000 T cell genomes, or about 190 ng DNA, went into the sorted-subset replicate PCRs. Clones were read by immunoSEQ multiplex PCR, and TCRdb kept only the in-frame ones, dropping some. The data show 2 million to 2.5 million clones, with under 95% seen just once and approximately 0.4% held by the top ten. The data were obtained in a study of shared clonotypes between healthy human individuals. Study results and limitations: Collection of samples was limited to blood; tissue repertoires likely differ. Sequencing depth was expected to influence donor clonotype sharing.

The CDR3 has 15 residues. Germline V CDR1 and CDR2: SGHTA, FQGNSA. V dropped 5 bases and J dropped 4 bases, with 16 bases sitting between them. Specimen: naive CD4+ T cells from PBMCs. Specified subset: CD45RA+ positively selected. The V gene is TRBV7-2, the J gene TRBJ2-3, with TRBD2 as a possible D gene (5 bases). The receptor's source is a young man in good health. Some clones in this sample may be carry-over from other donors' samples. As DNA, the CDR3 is TGTGCCAGCAGCCTACTTCCCGGAGCGGCAGATACGCAGTATTTT. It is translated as CASSLLPGAADTQYF. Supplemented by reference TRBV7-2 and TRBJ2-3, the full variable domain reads GAGVSQSPSNKVTEKGKDVELRCDPISGHTALYWYRQSLGQGLEFLIYFQGNSAPDKSGLPSDRFSAERTGGSVSTLTIQRTQQEDSAVYLCASSLLPGAADTQYFGPGTRLTVL.